This is a list of T cell receptor beta chains from one sample in a study of T cells in Graves' hyperthyroidism and ophthalmopathy. TCRdb passed the multiplex PCR reads through MiXCR, listing each CDR3 protein once. The table has roughly 170,000 distinct CDR3 sequences, approximately 17% seen once. The sample comprised blood. Receptors originate from a woman in her forties or fifties with Graves' hyperthyroidism. Both conserved end residues are part of each CDR3. D genes are given only for firm matches. Expanded clones are given a class, and other clones once, few, many or no size at all.

v_gene	len	d_gene	j_gene	abundance	CDR3nt	CDR3aa
TRBV6-2/TRBV6-3	14	.	TRBJ2-7	few	TGTGCCAGCGCGGGGGCCATAACCTCCTACGAGCAGTACTTC	CASAGAITSYEQYF
TRBV7-4	13	.	TRBJ1-1	.	TGTGCCAGCAGCTTAGTCGGACAGCCTGAAGCTTTCTTT	CASSLVGQPEAFF
TRBV6-2/TRBV6-3	13	TRBD1	TRBJ1-1	many	TGTGCCAGCACCGGACAGGAGGACACTGAAGCTTTCTTT	CASTGQEDTEAFF
TRBV19	15	.	TRBJ2-2	many	TGTGCCAGTAGTATAGGCCCGGTTCGGACCGGGGAGCTGTTTTTT	CASSIGPVRTGELFF
TRBV6-1	13	TRBD1	TRBJ2-1	many	TGTGCCAGCATTTCAGGGGGCTTAGATGAGCAGTTCTTC	CASISGGLDEQFF
TRBV7-9	17	.	TRBJ1-5	few	TGTGCCAGCAGCCGCTCCTGGGACCGCAGTAGCAATCAGCCCCAGCATTTT	CASSRSWDRSSNQPQHF
TRBV9	14	TRBD2	TRBJ2-7	few	TGTGCCAGCAGCGTAGGCCTAGCGGACTACGAGCAGTACTTC	CASSVGLADYEQYF
TRBV20-1	15	.	TRBJ2-1	few	TGCAGTGCTAGTGTCCGAGTGGGCTCCTACAATGAGCAGTTCTTC	CSASVRVGSYNEQFF
TRBV5-1	14	TRBD1	TRBJ1-2	.	TGCGCCAGCAGCTTGGGAGACAGGGGCGGTGGCTACACCTTC	CASSLGDRGGGYTF
TRBV11-3	17	TRBD2	TRBJ2-1	many	TGTGCCAGCAGCTTAGAAACTATCGGGGGGGCCCACAATGAGCAGTTCTTC	CASSLETIGGAHNEQFF
TRBV2	12	TRBD1	TRBJ1-2	.	TGTGCCAGCAGTGGGGACAGGGGTGGCTACACCTTC	CASSGDRGGYTF
TRBV19	16	TRBD1	TRBJ2-7	.	TGTGCCAGTAGTATCGGGACAGGGGATTACTCCTACGAGCAGTACTTC	CASSIGTGDYSYEQYF
TRBV20-1	13	.	TRBJ1-1	many	TGCAGTGCTAGTAAACGGATGAACACTGAAGCTTTCTTT	CSASKRMNTEAFF
TRBV28	15	.	TRBJ1-1	.	TGTGCCAGCATGGGGGGCGCGGTCCAGAACACTGAAGCTTTCTTT	CASMGGAVQNTEAFF
TRBV6-1	13	.	TRBJ1-2	many	TGTGCCAGCAGCCACAGGGACGGCTATGGCTACACCTTC	CASSHRDGYGYTF
TRBV4-3	19	.	TRBJ1-1	.	TGCGCCAGCAGCCAAGAATATTCCGGGGGCTGGCCCTTGAACACTGAAGCTTTCTTT	CASSQEYSGGWPLNTEAFF
TRBV4-1	17	.	TRBJ2-5	many	TGCGCCAGCAGCCAACCTCCTGGAAGGGACACCCCCAGGACCCAGTACTTC	CASSQPPGRDTPRTQYF
TRBV19	15	TRBD1	TRBJ2-7	many	TGTGCCAGTAGTCCGGGACAGGGGGGATCCTACGAGCAGTACTTC	CASSPGQGGSYEQYF
TRBV7-9	15	.	TRBJ1-1	.	TGTGCCAGCAGCTTAGAATTGGACAGCAATACTGAAGCTTTCTTT	CASSLELDSNTEAFF
TRBV12-3/TRBV12-4	13	.	TRBJ2-7	many	TGTGCCAGCAGTACCCACTCGTCCTACGAGCAGTACTTC	CASSTHSSYEQYF
TRBV5-1	11	.	TRBJ2-7	many	TGCGCCAGCAGCTTGGACTACGAGCAGTACTTC	CASSLDYEQYF
TRBV14	15	.	TRBJ2-7	.	TGTGCCAGCAGCCAAGCCAGGGGTTGGTCCTACGAGCAGTACTTC	CASSQARGWSYEQYF
TRBV11-2	13	TRBD1	TRBJ1-6	.	TGTGCCAGCAGCCTGGGGACAGATTCACCCCTCCACTTT	CASSLGTDSPLHF
TRBV7-2	14	.	TRBJ2-1	few	TGTGCCAGCAGCTCCCACTACAGGGAATATGAGCAGTTCTTC	CASSSHYREYEQFF
TRBV20-1	20	TRBD1	TRBJ1-1	many	TGCAGTGCTAGTTTGGACAGGGGGCCAGGTTACCTTATCTTGAACACTGAAGCTTTCTTT	CSASLDRGPGYLILNTEAFF
TRBV7-9	14	.	TRBJ2-1	many	TGTGCCAGCAGAAAAACTGGCCCTTACAATGAGCAGTTCTTC	CASRKTGPYNEQFF
TRBV6-1	15	.	TRBJ2-3	many	TGTGCCAGCAGGCCGACGAGAGGGAGCACAGATACGCAGTATTTT	CASRPTRGSTDTQYF
TRBV6-1	14	.	TRBJ2-7	.	TGTGCCAGCAGTTATTTTGCGGCTCGCTACGAGCAGTACTTC	CASSYFAARYEQYF
TRBV5-1	15	.	TRBJ2-7	many	TGCGCCAGCAGCTTGTCAGCAGGGTACTCCTACGAGCAGTACTTC	CASSLSAGYSYEQYF
TRBV5-1	15	.	TRBJ2-5	.	TGCGCCAGCAGATTGTCGGGCGGGCACAAAGAGACCCAGTACTTC	CASRLSGGHKETQYF
TRBV19	16	TRBD1	TRBJ2-5	many	TGTGCCAGTAGTAGCTGGACAGGGCTGGGGCAAGAGACCCAGTACTTC	CASSSWTGLGQETQYF
TRBV15	16	.	TRBJ2-2	many	TGTGCCACCAGCAGAGATCCCCAAAGCAACACCGGGGAGCTGTTTTTT	CATSRDPQSNTGELFF
TRBV4-2	18	.	TRBJ1-6	few	TGTGCCAGCAGCCTATCCTGGGACTCGCGGGTCGAAGGTTCACCCCTCCACTTT	CASSLSWDSRVEGSPLHF
TRBV11-2	15	TRBD1	TRBJ1-2	many	TGTGCCAGCAGCCCTTCCGCGGACAGGGTCAATGGCTACACCTTC	CASSPSADRVNGYTF
TRBV6-5	18	TRBD2	TRBJ2-2	many	TGTGCCAGCAGTTACTCCCTCGGACTAGCGGTGAACACCGGGGAGCTGTTTTTT	CASSYSLGLAVNTGELFF
TRBV6-5	18	.	TRBJ1-3	many	TGTGCCAGCAGTTACTCGATATATTGGGGAGTCAGTGGAAACACCATATATTTT	CASSYSIYWGVSGNTIYF
TRBV7-9	15	.	TRBJ2-3	many	TGTGCCAGCAGCTTAATGGGCAGTGTCGCAGATACGCAGTATTTT	CASSLMGSVADTQYF
TRBV2	14	.	TRBJ2-5	many	TGTGCCAGCAGTGAAGGACTACTACAAGAGACCCAGTACTTC	CASSEGLLQETQYF
TRBV5-1	13	.	TRBJ2-5	many	TGCGCCAGCAGCTTCGACTTACAAGAGACCCAGTACTTC	CASSFDLQETQYF
TRBV6-1	17	TRBD1	TRBJ1-4	many	TGTGCCAGCAGTGACCCGGGACAGGGTATCAGCAAGGAAAAACTGTTTTTT	CASSDPGQGISKEKLFF
TRBV3-1	11	.	TRBJ1-1	many	TGTGCCAGCAGCCAACGGACTGAAGCTTTCTTT	CASSQRTEAFF
TRBV4-1	14	.	TRBJ1-2	.	TGCGCCAGCAGCCAAGGGGGAGAGAACTATGGCTACACCTTC	CASSQGGENYGYTF
TRBV20-1	13	.	TRBJ2-7	many	TGCAGTGCCCCCCGCAGGGGTGCCTACGAGCAGTACTTC	CSAPRRGAYEQYF
TRBV27	15	TRBD1	TRBJ1-2	many	TGTGCCAGCAGTTTCGACAGGGTCGGTTCCTATGGCTACACCTTC	CASSFDRVGSYGYTF
TRBV6-1	15	TRBD1	TRBJ2-3	.	TGTGCCAGCAGTGAAGCGTTAACAGGGGCAGATACGCAGTATTTT	CASSEALTGADTQYF